The 28 T cell receptor beta chains presented below share a single source sample, sequenced in a study of T cells in Graves' hyperthyroidism and ophthalmopathy. There were TCR beta CDR3 regions amplified from RNA transcripts. The study used the HTBI primer set for a first-round RT-PCR of the TCR CDR3. Via MiXCR, TCRdb re-called the multiplex PCR reads, giving one row per CDR3 protein. The sample includes approximately 570,000 distinct CDR3 sequences, 20% of them seen just once. Material: blood. The source is a man aged 35-49 years with Graves' ophthalmopathy.

The chain employs TRBV18 and TRBJ2-7; weak D call: TRBD2 (5 bases). CDR3 length equals 12 residues. The germline gives CDR1 KGHSH, CDR2 LQKENI. V gave up 8 bases and J gave up 3 bases, with 11 bases separating them. CDR3 nucleotides: TGTGCCAGCGCAAACGGGGTCTACGAGCAGTACTTC. Residues: CASANGVYEQYF. Variable domain in full (rest from reference TRBV18 and TRBJ2-7): NAGVMQNPRHLVRRRGQEARLRCSPMKGHSHVYWYRQLPEEGLKFMVYLQKENIIDESGMPKERFSAEFPKEGPSILRIQQVVRGDSAAYFCASANGVYEQYFGPGTRLTVT.

In this sample, this clonotype turned up many times. This chain links TRBV7-6 with TRBJ2-7, with TRBD2 matching 9 bases. Unmatched junction bases numbered 7, after V lost 1 base and J lost 0 bases. The CDR3 loop spans 17 amino acids. Per the germline V gene, CDR1 is SGHVS and CDR2 is FNYEAQ. The CDR3 nucleotides read TGTGCCAGCAGCTTAGAGGAGACTAGCGGCTACTCCTACGAGCAGTACTTC. It specifies CASSLEETSGYSYEQYF.

Many counts were recorded for this clonotype. The chain recombines TRBV11-2 with TRBJ2-3, with D tentatively TRBD1 (5 bases). The CDR3 has 14 amino acids. V lost 2 bases and J 2 bases, leaving 8 bases between the germline ends. Germline CDR1 is SGHAT and CDR2 is FQNNGV. For the CDR3, the DNA is TGTGCCAGCAGCTTACGCGGACACACAGATACGCAGTATTTT. Translating it yields CASSLRGHTDTQYF.

This clonotype occurred many times. The rearrangement uses TRBV12-3 or TRBV12-4 and TRBJ1-5; 7 positions match TRBD1. The V and J ends lost 6 bases and 1 base, in that order; junction bases with no gene match: 3. The CDR3 runs to 14 residues. Written as DNA, the CDR3 is TGTGCCAGCAGCTCGACAGGGAGCAATCAGCCCCAGCATTTT. Translated, it gives CASSSTGSNQPQHF.

This clonotype was seen repeatedly, ten times or more. The chain links TRBV11-1 to TRBJ1-2; 7 bases line up with TRBD1. Germline loops: CDR1 SGHAT, CDR2 FQDESV (reference sequence). Trimming removed 5 bases from V and 1 base from J; junction bases left unmatched: 4. The CDR3 has 14 residues. The CDR3, as DNA: TGTGCCAGCAGCCGAGGGGACAGTAACTATGGCTACACCTTC. Translation gives CASSRGDSNYGYTF.

The chain uses TRBV7-9 and TRBJ2-3; 8 nucleotides match TRBD2. Germline-derived CDR1 and CDR2 are SEHNR and FQNEAQ (reference sequence). Trimming took 5 bases from V and 4 from J; bases not matched to a gene: 11. The CDR3 loop spans 16 amino acids. Here the CDR3 reads CASSPGAGGGPDTQYF. The CDR3 DNA is TGTGCCAGCAGCCCAGGGGCGGGGGGCGGCCCAGATACGCAGTATTTT.

Only a few counts were recorded for this clonotype. The chain uses TRBV10-3 and TRBJ2-2; 8 nucleotides match TRBD1. CDR1 is ENHRY and CDR2 is SYGVKD in the germline V gene. Trimming cost V 6 bases and J 3 bases; bases outside gene matches: 9. The length of the CDR3 is 16 residues. CDR3 in DNA: TGTGCCATCAGGGATCAATCGACAGGGGACACCGGGGAGCTGTTTTTT. Its protein is CAIRDQSTGDTGELFF.

This clonotype was observed at least ten times. The V and J genes are TRBV7-2 and TRBJ2-5; 7 nucleotides line up with TRBD2. The V gene end was trimmed by 4 bases and the J gene end by 2 bases; junction bases not matched to a gene: 7. CDR1 is SGHTA, CDR2 FQGNSA, per germline. The CDR3 has 15 residues. CDR3 nucleotides: TGTGCCAGCAGCTCTGGACTAGTTGGGCAAGAGACCCAGTACTTC. As protein: CASSSGLVGQETQYF.

This clonotype was recorded many times. The rearrangement uses TRBV7-9 and TRBJ2-7; D remains ambiguous. Germline V gives CDR1 SEHNR, CDR2 FQNEAQ (reference sequence). This CDR3 is 12 amino acids long. V was cut by 5 bases and J by 3 bases, with 8 bases left in between. The CDR3, as DNA: TGTGCCAGCAGCAGTACAAGCTACGAGCAGTACTTC. Translation: CASSSTSYEQYF.

This clonotype was counted only a few times. The rearrangement links TRBV6-1 to TRBJ2-7, with D perhaps TRBD2 (7 bases). Germline CDR1 MNHNS, CDR2 SASEGT. This CDR3 is built from 15 residues. V lost 5 bases, J lost 2 bases, and 16 bases lay in between. CDR3 bases: TGTGCCAGCAGTCCCAAGGGGGGGGGGACCTACGAGCAGTACTTC. It codes for CASSPKGGGTYEQYF.

This clonotype was found many times. The chain recombines TRBV2 with TRBJ1-1; D may be TRBD1 (5 bases). The ends were cut back, 7 bases at V and 5 bases at J, with 11 bases in the middle. CDR1 and CDR2 (germline): SNHLY, FYNNEI. This CDR3 region has 12 residues. The CDR3 region is CASTPGFTEAFF. The CDR3 bases are TGTGCCAGCACCCCAGGGTTTACTGAAGCTTTCTTT.

The J gene is TRBJ2-6, the V gene TRBV7-2; D may be TRBD1 (6 bases). The CDR3 contains 15 residues. V was trimmed by 5 bases and J by 2 bases, leaving 10 bases between them. CDR1 SGHTA and CDR2 FQGNSA come from the germline V gene. This CDR3 reads CASSPQGPGANVLTF. CDR3 sequence (DNA): TGTGCCAGCAGCCCTCAGGGGCCTGGGGCCAACGTCCTGACTTTC.

As for this clonotype: An end of the junction differs from the germline gene, which may be a read error. This CDR3 reads CASSGGRRHNSSYNSPLHF. CDR3 sequence (DNA): TGTGCTAGCAGTGGGGGCAGGAGGCACAACAGCTCCTATAATTCACCCCTCCACTTT. J is TRBJ1-6 and V is TRBV6-1, with TRBD1 as a possible D gene (6 bases). Germline V gene lookup returns CDR1 MNHNS and CDR2 SASEGT. The CDR3 spans 19 residues.

This clonotype was found many times. J is TRBJ1-5 and V is TRBV3-1; possibly TRBD1 for D (6 bases). V was trimmed by 1 base and J by 4 bases, leaving 11 bases between them. CDR3 size: 15 residues. Germline V lookup: CDR1 LGHDT, CDR2 YNNKEL (reference sequence). The CDR3 loop reads CASSQAGQGNQPQHF. DNA for the CDR3: TGTGCCAGCAGCCAAGCGGGCCAGGGGAATCAGCCCCAGCATTTT.

This clonotype was seen at least ten times. The rearrangement joins TRBV3-1 to TRBJ1-2, with D possibly matching TRBD1 (5 bases). The CDR3 has 14 amino acids. Germline assignment: CDR1 LGHDT and CDR2 YNNKEL (reference sequence). V was cut by 0 bases and J by 3 bases, with 8 bases left in between. The CDR3 DNA sequence: TGTGCCAGCAGCCAAGACGAGGGGTACTATGGCTACACCTTC. Residues: CASSQDEGYYGYTF.

The genes are TRBV3-1 and TRBJ2-1; D remains unclear. Germline lookup yields CDR1 LGHDT and CDR2 YNNKEL (reference sequence). The CDR3 extends over 12 amino acids. Trimming removed 5 bases from V and 7 bases from J, with 9 bases in between. CDR3 protein: CASSYTINEQFF. CDR3 nucleotide sequence: TGTGCCAGCAGCTACACTATTAATGAGCAGTTCTTC.

The rearrangement links TRBV7-9 to TRBJ2-3; D is undetermined. The CDR3 sequence is 14 residues long. In germline, CDR1 is SEHNR, CDR2 FQNEAQ (reference sequence). V was pared by 5 bases and J by 6 bases, with 15 bases between. The CDR3 region has the DNA TGTGCCAGCAGCCCCCGGAGTCTATCGGATACGCAGTATTTT. Translating it yields CASSPRSLSDTQYF.

The chain recombines TRBV19 with TRBJ2-7; no reliable D call. V was cut by 10 bases and J by 2 bases, with 12 bases left in between. The CDR3 extends over 12 amino acids. Germline-derived CDR1 and CDR2 are LNHDA and SQIVND (reference sequence). DNA of the CDR3: TGTGCCACCGGCGACATCGCCTACGAGCAGTACTTC. Residues: CATGDIAYEQYF.

Note on this clonotype: This may come from a read error, since a much larger clone is one base off. The chain recombines TRBV7-9 with TRBJ2-3; a possible D gene is TRBD2 (6 bases). The CDR3 length is 17 residues. CDR1 SEHNR and CDR2 FQNEAQ come from the germline V gene (reference sequence). Here the CDR3 reads CASSLGGGARRTDSQYF. The CDR3 DNA follows: TGTGCCAGCAGCTTAGGGGGCGGGGCGAGACGCACAGATTCGCAGTATTTT.

This clonotype was seen ten or more times. The V and J genes are TRBV28 and TRBJ1-2; D is perhaps TRBD1 (5 bases). Trimming shortened V by 3 bases and J by 4 bases, and 12 bases separated the two germline ends. Germline V gives CDR1 MDHEN, CDR2 SYDVKM. This CDR3 comprises 14 residues. The CDR3 here is CASSFPDNLYGYTF. In DNA form, the CDR3 reads TGTGCCAGCAGTTTCCCGGACAACCTCTATGGCTACACCTTC.

A note on this clonotype: An end of the junction differs from the germline gene, which may be a read error. The CDR3 here is CTSSLAGDSQETQYF. In nucleotides, the CDR3 is TGCACCAGCAGCTTGGCCGGGGACAGCCAAGAGACCCAGTACTTC. J is TRBJ2-5 and V is TRBV5-1; 7 bases agree with TRBD1. The CDR3 consists of 15 residues. Germline CDR1 SGHRS, CDR2 YFSETQ.

This clonotype was found a few times. The chain joins TRBV20-1 to TRBJ2-3, with 7 bases lining up with TRBD2. Germline lookup yields CDR1 DFQATT and CDR2 SNEGSKA (reference sequence). Trimming removed 5 bases from V and 4 bases from J; junction bases left unmatched: 12. The CDR3 totals 15 residues. CDR3 loop: CSALLGGSGADTQYF. The CDR3 DNA reads TGCAGTGCTCTACTCGGGGGGTCCGGGGCAGATACGCAGTATTTT.

The chain carries TRBV20-1 and TRBJ2-2; D possibly corresponds to TRBD2 (5 bases). This CDR3 has 12 amino acids. Trimming left V 2 bases short and J 5 bases short, with 6 bases between. Germline CDR1 and CDR2: DFQATT and SNEGSKA (reference sequence). In DNA form, the CDR3 reads TGCAGTGCTAGAAGAGGGACCGGGGAGCTGTTTTTT. Encoded protein: CSARRGTGELFF.

The chain combines TRBV6-1 with TRBJ2-7, with 8 bases that match TRBD1. CDR3 length equals 14 residues. Trimming at V came to 10 bases and at J to 3 bases, leaving 11 bases not matched to a gene. CDR1 and CDR2 from the germline V gene are MNHNS and SASEGT. The CDR3 region has the DNA TGTGCCATACCAAAATTGGACAGGGACTACGAGCAGTACTTC. It encodes CAIPKLDRDYEQYF.

The chain joins TRBV4-2 to TRBJ2-2, with a weak D call TRBD1 (5 bases). This CDR3 is built from 16 residues. Trimming took off 1 base at V and 1 base at J, with 10 bases between the two ends. The germline gives CDR1 LGHNA, CDR2 YNFKEQ. The CDR3 here is CASSQAVTGNTGELFF. The DNA for the CDR3 is TGTGCCAGCAGCCAAGCCGTCACAGGGAACACCGGGGAGCTGTTTTTT.

The table lists this clonotype with a few counts. The genes are TRBV5-1 and TRBJ2-5; 10 bases match TRBD2. Germline lookup yields CDR1 SGHRS and CDR2 YFSETQ. The trim removed 0 bases at V and 6 bases at J, leaving 8 bases unmatched. The CDR3 contains 16 residues. CDR3 sequence: CASSLELAGTAKTQYF. In DNA form, the CDR3 reads TGCGCCAGCAGCTTGGAACTAGCGGGGACAGCGAAGACCCAGTACTTC.

This clonotype was counted only a few times. The genes are TRBV12-5 and TRBJ2-7, with TRBD1 matching over 10 bases. Germline CDR1 LGHNT, CDR2 FRNRAP. This CDR3 has 14 residues. V shed 5 bases and J 2 bases; nucleotides not matched to a gene: 3. As DNA, the CDR3 is TGTGCTAGTGGTCACGGACAGGGGGCCTACGAGCAGTACTTC. The encoded protein is CASGHGQGAYEQYF.

This clonotype showed up many times. V is TRBV18 and J is TRBJ2-2; D gene unclear. With 2 bases removed from V and 0 bases from J, the gap between germline ends came to 10 bases. The V gene's germline CDR1 is KGHSH and CDR2 LQKENI. The length of the CDR3 is 16 residues. Here the CDR3 DNA reads TGTGCCAGCTCACCATCGATCGCAGCGAACACCGGGGAGCTGTTTTTT. Amino acid sequence: CASSPSIAANTGELFF.